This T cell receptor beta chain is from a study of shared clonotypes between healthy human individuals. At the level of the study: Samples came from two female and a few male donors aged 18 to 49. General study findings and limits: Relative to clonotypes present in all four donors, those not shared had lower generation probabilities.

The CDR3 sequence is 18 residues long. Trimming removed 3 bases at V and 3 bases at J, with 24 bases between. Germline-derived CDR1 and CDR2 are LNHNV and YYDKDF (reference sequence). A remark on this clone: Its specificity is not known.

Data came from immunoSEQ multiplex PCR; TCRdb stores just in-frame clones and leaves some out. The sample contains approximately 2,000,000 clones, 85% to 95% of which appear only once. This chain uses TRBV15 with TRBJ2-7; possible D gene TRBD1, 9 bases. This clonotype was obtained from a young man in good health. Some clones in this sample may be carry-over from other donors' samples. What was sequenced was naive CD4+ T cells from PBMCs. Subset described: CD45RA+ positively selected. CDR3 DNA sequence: TGTGCCACCAGCAGGGGACAGGGCTCCCTAGCGGGTGACTACGAGCAGTACTTC. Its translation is CATSRGQGSLAGDYEQYF. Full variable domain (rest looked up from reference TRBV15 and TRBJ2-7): DAMVIQNPRYQVTQFGKPVTLSCSQTLNHNVMYWYQQKSSQAPKLLFHYYDKDFNNEADTPDNFQSRRPNTSFCFLDIRSPGLGDTAMYLCATSRGQGSLAGDYEQYFGPGTRLTVT.